These 8 T cell receptor beta chains were sequenced from one sample in a study of cytomegalovirus exposure and HLA in healthy donors (dated by TCRdb to about 2017). Receptor libraries were prepared by the immunoSEQ multiplex PCR assay. The multiplex PCR relied on a mix of 60 forward primers for TCR Vbeta segments and 13 reverse primers for TCR Jbeta segments. TCRdb mirrors the immuneACCESS table, restricted to in-frame sequences. Some clones are absent from its copies; in checked studies, under half trace to an unresolved V gene, and the reason for the others is unknown. This sample is represented by 80,000 to 100,000 clones; roughly 80% of them were singletons. The ten biggest clones cover around 10% of the sample. The sequenced material came from PBMCs. All receptors derive from a human donor in good health.

This rearrangement joins TRBV18 to TRBJ2-7; TRBD1 matches at 8 bases. The CDR3 length is 17 residues. The V segment lost 3 bases and the J segment 2 bases; nucleotides outside the gene matches: 12. CDR1 is KGHSH, CDR2 LQKENI, per germline. The CDR3 spells CASSPVQGTGFPYEQYF. For the CDR3, the DNA is TGTGCCAGCTCACCGGTACAAGGGACAGGATTTCCCTACGAGCAGTACTTC. The variable domain in full, with the rest retrieved from reference TRBV18 and TRBJ2-7, is NAGVMQNPRHLVRRRGQEARLRCSPMKGHSHVYWYRQLPEEGLKFMVYLQKENIIDESGMPKERFSAEFPKEGPSILRIQQVVRGDSAAYFCASSPVQGTGFPYEQYFGPGTRLTVT.

The V call is TRBV19, the J call TRBJ2-6; no clear D gene. With 6 bases removed from V and 2 bases from J, the gap between germline ends came to 8 bases. The CDR3 extends over 14 amino acids. From germline, CDR1 is LNHDA and CDR2 SQIVND (reference sequence). The CDR3 sequence: CASRTRAGANVLTF. CDR3 nucleotide sequence: TGTGCCAGTAGAACCCGGGCTGGGGCCAACGTCCTGACTTTC.

The gene calls are TRBV6-5 and TRBJ2-3; TRBD1 aligns across 7 bases. Germline CDR1 and CDR2: MNHEY and SVGAGI. The CDR3 covers 14 residues. V shed 6 bases and J 5 bases; nucleotides not matched to a gene: 8. The CDR3 is CASRSQGVGDTQYF. As DNA, the CDR3 is TGTGCCAGCAGGTCCCAGGGGGTGGGAGATACGCAGTATTTT.

Regarding this clone: Other DNA sequences of this sample code for an identical CDR3. This rearrangement joins TRBV16 to TRBJ1-2; D not resolved. Trimming cost V 1 base and J 8 bases, with 11 bases left between them. Germline CDR1 KGHSY, CDR2 FQNENV. The CDR3 spans 13 residues. The DNA for the CDR3 is TGTGCCAGCAGCCAATTCGGAGGGCGAGGCTACACCTTC. Translation: CASSQFGGRGYTF.

The chain is built from TRBV7-9 and TRBJ2-3; D possibly corresponds to TRBD2 (5 bases). Deletions cut 5 bases from V and 14 bases from J, with 17 bases between. This CDR3 spans 12 amino acids. The germline CDR1 and CDR2 sequences are SEHNR and FQNEAQ (reference sequence). The CDR3, as DNA: TGTGCCAGCAGCCCCACGGGGATACATGTGTATTTT. Residues: CASSPTGIHVYF.

The gene calls are TRBV29-1 and TRBJ1-2; no clear D gene. The CDR3 is made up of 11 amino acids. CDR1 is SQVTM and CDR2 is ANQGSEA in the germline V gene. Between the trimmed V and J ends, which lost 6 bases and 10 bases, there was a span of 15 bases. The CDR3 DNA sequence: TGCAGCGTGTCGAGGGTCGGATACTACACCTTC. As protein: CSVSRVGYYTF.

The chain is built from TRBV29-1 and TRBJ2-3; 7 positions match TRBD1. V shed 6 bases, J shed 2 bases, and the junction held 5 bases outside the gene matches. CDR1 and CDR2 (germline): SQVTM, ANQGSEA. The CDR3 runs 13 residues. CDR3 nucleotide sequence: TGCAGCGTCGTGGGACAGTACACAGATACGCAGTATTTT. Translating it yields CSVVGQYTDTQYF.

The V gene is TRBV30, the J gene TRBJ1-5, with a tentative D call TRBD1 (6 bases). V was cut by 1 base and J by 7 bases, with 11 bases left in between. Per germline, CDR1 GTSNPN and CDR2 SVGIG (reference sequence). The CDR3 contains 13 residues. CDR3 residues: CAWSEQGGQPQHF. For the CDR3, the DNA is TGTGCCTGGAGTGAACAGGGAGGGCAGCCCCAGCATTTT.